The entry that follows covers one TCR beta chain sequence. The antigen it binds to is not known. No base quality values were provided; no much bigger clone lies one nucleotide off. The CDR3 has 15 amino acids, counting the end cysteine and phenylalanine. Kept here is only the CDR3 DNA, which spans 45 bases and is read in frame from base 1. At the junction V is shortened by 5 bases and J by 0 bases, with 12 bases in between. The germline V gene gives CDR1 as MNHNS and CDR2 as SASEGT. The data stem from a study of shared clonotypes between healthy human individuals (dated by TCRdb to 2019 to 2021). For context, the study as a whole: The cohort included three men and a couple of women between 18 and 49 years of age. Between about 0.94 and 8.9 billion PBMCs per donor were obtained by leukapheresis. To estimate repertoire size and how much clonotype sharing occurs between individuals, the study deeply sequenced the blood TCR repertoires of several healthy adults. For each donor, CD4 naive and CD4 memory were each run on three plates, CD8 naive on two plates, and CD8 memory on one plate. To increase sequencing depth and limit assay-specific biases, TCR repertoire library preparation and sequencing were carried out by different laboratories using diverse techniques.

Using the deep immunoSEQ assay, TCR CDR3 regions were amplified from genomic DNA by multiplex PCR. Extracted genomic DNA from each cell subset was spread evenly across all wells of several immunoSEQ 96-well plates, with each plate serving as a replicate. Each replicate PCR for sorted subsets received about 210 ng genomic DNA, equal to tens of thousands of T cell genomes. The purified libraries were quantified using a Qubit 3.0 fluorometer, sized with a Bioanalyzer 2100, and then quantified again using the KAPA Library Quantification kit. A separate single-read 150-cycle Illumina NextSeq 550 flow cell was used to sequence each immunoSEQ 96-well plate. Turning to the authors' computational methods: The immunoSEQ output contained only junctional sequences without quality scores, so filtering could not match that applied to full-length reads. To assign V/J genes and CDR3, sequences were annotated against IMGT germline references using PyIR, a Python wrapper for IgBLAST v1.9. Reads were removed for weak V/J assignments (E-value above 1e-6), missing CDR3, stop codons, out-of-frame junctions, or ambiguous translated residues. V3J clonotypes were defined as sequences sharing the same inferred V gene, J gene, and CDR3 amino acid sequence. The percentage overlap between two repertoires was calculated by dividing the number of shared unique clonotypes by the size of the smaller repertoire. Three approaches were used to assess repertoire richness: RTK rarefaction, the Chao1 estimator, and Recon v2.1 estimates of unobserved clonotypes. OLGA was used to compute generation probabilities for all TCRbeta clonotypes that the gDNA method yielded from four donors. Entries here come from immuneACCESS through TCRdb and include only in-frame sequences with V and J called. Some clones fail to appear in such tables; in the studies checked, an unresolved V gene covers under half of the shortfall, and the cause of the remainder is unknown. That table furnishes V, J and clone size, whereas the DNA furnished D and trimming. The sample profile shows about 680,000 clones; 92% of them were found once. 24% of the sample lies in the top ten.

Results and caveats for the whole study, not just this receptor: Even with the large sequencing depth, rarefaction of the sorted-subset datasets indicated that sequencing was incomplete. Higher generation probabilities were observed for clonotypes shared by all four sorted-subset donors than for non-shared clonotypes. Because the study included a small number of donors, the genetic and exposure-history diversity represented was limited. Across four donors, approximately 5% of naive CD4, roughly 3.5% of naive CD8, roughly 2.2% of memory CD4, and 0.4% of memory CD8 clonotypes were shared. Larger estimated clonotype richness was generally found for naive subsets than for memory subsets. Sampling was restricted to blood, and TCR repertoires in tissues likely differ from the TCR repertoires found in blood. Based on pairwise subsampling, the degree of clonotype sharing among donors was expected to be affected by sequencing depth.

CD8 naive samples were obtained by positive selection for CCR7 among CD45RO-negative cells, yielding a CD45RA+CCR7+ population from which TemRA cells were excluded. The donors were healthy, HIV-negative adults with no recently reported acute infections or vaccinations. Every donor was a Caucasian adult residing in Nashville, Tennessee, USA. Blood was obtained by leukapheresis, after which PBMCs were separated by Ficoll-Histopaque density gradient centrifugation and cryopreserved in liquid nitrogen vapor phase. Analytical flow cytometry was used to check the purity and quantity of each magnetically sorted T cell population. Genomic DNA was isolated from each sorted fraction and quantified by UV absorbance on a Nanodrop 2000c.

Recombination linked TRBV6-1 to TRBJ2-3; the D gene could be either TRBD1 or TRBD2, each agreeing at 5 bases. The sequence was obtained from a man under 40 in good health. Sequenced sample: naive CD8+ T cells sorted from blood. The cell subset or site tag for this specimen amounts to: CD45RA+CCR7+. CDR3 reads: CASSPGTTSTDTQYF. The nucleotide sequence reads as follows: TGTGCCAGCAGTCCCGGGACCACCAGCACAGATACGCAGTATTTT.